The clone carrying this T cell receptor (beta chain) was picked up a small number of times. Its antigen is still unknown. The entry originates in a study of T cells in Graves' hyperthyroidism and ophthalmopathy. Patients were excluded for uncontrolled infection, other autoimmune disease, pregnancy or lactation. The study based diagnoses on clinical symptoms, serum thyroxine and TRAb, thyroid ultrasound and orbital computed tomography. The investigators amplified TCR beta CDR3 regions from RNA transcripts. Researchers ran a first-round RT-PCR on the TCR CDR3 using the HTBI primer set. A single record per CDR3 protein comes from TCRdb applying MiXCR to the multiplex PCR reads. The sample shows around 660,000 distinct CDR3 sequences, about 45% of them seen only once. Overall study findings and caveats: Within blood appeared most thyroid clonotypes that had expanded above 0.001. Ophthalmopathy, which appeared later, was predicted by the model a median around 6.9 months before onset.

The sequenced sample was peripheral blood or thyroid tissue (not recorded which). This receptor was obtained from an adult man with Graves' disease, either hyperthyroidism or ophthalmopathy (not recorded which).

The CDR3 bases are TGTGCCTGGAGAGGACAGGGAAATTCACCCCTCCACTTT. This sequence encodes CAWRGQGNSPLHF. V gene TRBV7-8 combines with J gene TRBJ1-6; 8 bases map to TRBD1. V shed 11 bases and J 7 bases; nucleotides not matched to a gene: 7. The germline V gene encodes CDR1 SGHVS and CDR2 FQNEAQ. The CDR3 loop spans 13 amino acids.